This is a list of T cell receptor beta chains from one sample in a study of regulatory T cells in long-lasting Graves disease. MiXCR was run by TCRdb on the multiplex PCR reads, yielding one entry per CDR3 protein. The sample comprises roughly 360,000 distinct CDR3 sequences, approximately 10% of which are singletons, and over 15% rests with the top ten. These data were likewise used in another study, on T cells in Graves' hyperthyroidism and ophthalmopathy.

The starting material was peripheral blood mononuclear cells (PBMCs), obtained at new diagnosis, from a patient treated with antithyroid drugs. The source is a woman in her late teens or twenties with Graves disease. CDR3s include the opening cysteine and the closing phenylalanine or tryptophan. D genes are given only for firm matches. The size field is filled for only some rows; it gives once, few, many or a size class.

cdr3_nt: TGTGCCAGCAGCGTAGGAGGCAGGGGAATCTACGAGCAGTACTTC
cdr3_aa: CASSVGGRGIYEQYF
v_call: TRBV9
d_call: -
j_call: TRBJ2-7
clone_size: many

cdr3_nt: TGTACCAGCAGCCCACCCTCTGCCAGGGATGATACTGAAGCTTTCTTT
cdr3_aa: CTSSPPSARDDTEAFF
v_call: TRBV7-9
d_call: -
j_call: TRBJ1-1
clone_size: many

cdr3_nt: TGTGCCAGCAGCGTGTCTAGCGGCTCCTACAATGAGCAGTTCTTC
cdr3_aa: CASSVSSGSYNEQFF
v_call: TRBV9
d_call: TRBD2
j_call: TRBJ2-1
clone_size: many

cdr3_nt: TGCAGCGTTGAGTGGCGGGAAACCTACAATGAGCAGTTCTTC
cdr3_aa: CSVEWRETYNEQFF
v_call: TRBV29-1
d_call: -
j_call: TRBJ2-1
clone_size: -

cdr3_nt: TGCAGTGCTAGCCCTTTGTCCCGGAGCGGTATTGGGAGGGAGCTGTTTTTT
cdr3_aa: CSASPLSRSGIGRELFF
v_call: TRBV20-1
d_call: -
j_call: TRBJ2-2
clone_size: many

cdr3_nt: TGTGCCAGCAGACAAACTAGCGGGAGGGCCTCGGAGACCCAGTACTTC
cdr3_aa: CASRQTSGRASETQYF
v_call: TRBV7-2
d_call: TRBD2
j_call: TRBJ2-5
clone_size: few

cdr3_nt: TGTGCCAGCAGCTTTAAATTAGCGACGTACGAGCAGTACTTC
cdr3_aa: CASSFKLATYEQYF
v_call: TRBV7-9
d_call: -
j_call: TRBJ2-7
clone_size: few

cdr3_nt: TGTGCCAGCAGCTCAGCGCGGGAGCAGTTCTTC
cdr3_aa: CASSSAREQFF
v_call: TRBV11-2
d_call: -
j_call: TRBJ2-1
clone_size: -

cdr3_nt: TGCGCCAGCGGACCAAAGCTCGGACGGATGAACACTGAAGCTTTCTTT
cdr3_aa: CASGPKLGRMNTEAFF
v_call: TRBV10-1
d_call: -
j_call: TRBJ1-1
clone_size: many

cdr3_nt: TGCGCCAGCAGCCAAGTTACAGCCCCGAATACCCAGTACTTC
cdr3_aa: CASSQVTAPNTQYF
v_call: TRBV4-3
d_call: -
j_call: TRBJ2-5
clone_size: -

cdr3_nt: TGTGCCTGGGGTGTGGGATGGACAGATACGCAGTATTTT
cdr3_aa: CAWGVGWTDTQYF
v_call: TRBV30
d_call: -
j_call: TRBJ2-3
clone_size: many

cdr3_nt: TGTGCCAGCAGCTTATTTCTAGCCGACGGGGCCAACGTCCTGACTTTC
cdr3_aa: CASSLFLADGANVLTF
v_call: TRBV11-2
d_call: -
j_call: TRBJ2-6
clone_size: many

cdr3_nt: TGTGCCAGCAACGGCGGGAGGACTGAGCAGTTCTTC
cdr3_aa: CASNGGRTEQFF
v_call: TRBV6-2/TRBV6-3
d_call: TRBD2
j_call: TRBJ2-1
clone_size: many

cdr3_nt: TGTGCCAGCAGTCACTCGGACACCGGCTATGGCTACACCTTC
cdr3_aa: CASSHSDTGYGYTF
v_call: TRBV6-5
d_call: -
j_call: TRBJ1-2
clone_size: -

cdr3_nt: TGTGCCAGCAGCCCGGGAATAGGGAATCAGCCCCAGCATTTT
cdr3_aa: CASSPGIGNQPQHF
v_call: TRBV6-2/TRBV6-3
d_call: -
j_call: TRBJ1-5
clone_size: few

cdr3_nt: TGTGCCAGCAGTGAAGGGTTGACTAGCGGGGACTACAATGAGCAGTTCTTC
cdr3_aa: CASSEGLTSGDYNEQFF
v_call: TRBV25-1
d_call: TRBD2
j_call: TRBJ2-1
clone_size: many

cdr3_nt: TGTGCCAGCAGTGCGACCCACACAGATACGCAGTATTTT
cdr3_aa: CASSATHTDTQYF
v_call: TRBV6-1
d_call: -
j_call: TRBJ2-3
clone_size: few

cdr3_nt: TGTGCCAGTAGTATCTGGACTGAAGCTTTCTTT
cdr3_aa: CASSIWTEAFF
v_call: TRBV19
d_call: -
j_call: TRBJ1-1
clone_size: many

cdr3_nt: TGTGCCAGCTCACTACACGGTGAGGGGGAGCTGTTTTTT
cdr3_aa: CASSLHGEGELFF
v_call: TRBV18
d_call: -
j_call: TRBJ2-2
clone_size: many

cdr3_nt: TGTGCCATCAGTGTCACCGGGACAGGGGTATCAGTGGGTTATGAAGCTTTCTTT
cdr3_aa: CAISVTGTGVSVGYEAFF
v_call: TRBV10-3
d_call: TRBD1
j_call: TRBJ1-1
clone_size: many

cdr3_nt: TGTGCCAGCAGTTACTCAAAACAGTCTGCAACTAATGAAAAACTGTTTTTT
cdr3_aa: CASSYSKQSATNEKLFF
v_call: TRBV6-5
d_call: -
j_call: TRBJ1-4
clone_size: many

cdr3_nt: TGTGCCAGCAGCTCGCTGGGAGGGGAGTTGCGCACTGAAGCTTTCTTT
cdr3_aa: CASSSLGGELRTEAFF
v_call: TRBV7-9
d_call: -
j_call: TRBJ1-1
clone_size: many

cdr3_nt: TGTGCCAGCAGCTTGTACGGGACTAGGGGCGGGGAGCTGTTTTTT
cdr3_aa: CASSLYGTRGGELFF
v_call: TRBV11-2
d_call: TRBD2
j_call: TRBJ2-2
clone_size: many

cdr3_nt: TGTGCCAGCGAATCCTACAGGAACTACGAGCAGTACTTC
cdr3_aa: CASESYRNYEQYF
v_call: TRBV6-2/TRBV6-3
d_call: -
j_call: TRBJ2-7
clone_size: many

cdr3_nt: TGTGCCAACAGTTACGCCCCAGACGGGTCCTACGAGCAGTACTTC
cdr3_aa: CANSYAPDGSYEQYF
v_call: TRBV6-2/TRBV6-3
d_call: -
j_call: TRBJ2-7
clone_size: many

cdr3_nt: TGTGCCAGCAGGAAGATAATGGCAGGGGGTAGTTCACCCCTCCACTTT
cdr3_aa: CASRKIMAGGSSPLHF
v_call: TRBV6-2/TRBV6-3
d_call: TRBD1
j_call: TRBJ1-6
clone_size: -

cdr3_nt: TGTGCCAGCAGCTTGGGAGGCAAAAACATTCAGTACTTC
cdr3_aa: CASSLGGKNIQYF
v_call: TRBV7-9
d_call: -
j_call: TRBJ2-4
clone_size: many

cdr3_nt: TGTGCCAGCAGCTTATCCGGGACCATGTACTTC
cdr3_aa: CASSLSGTMYF
v_call: TRBV7-6
d_call: -
j_call: TRBJ2-5
clone_size: -

cdr3_nt: TGCAGTGCTAGAGAGGCGGCTACTCCTTACAATGAGCAGTTCTTC
cdr3_aa: CSAREAATPYNEQFF
v_call: TRBV20-1
d_call: -
j_call: TRBJ2-1
clone_size: many

cdr3_nt: TGTGCCACCAGTGACTCGGACAGGGAGGGGTCAGATACGCAGTATTTT
cdr3_aa: CATSDSDREGSDTQYF
v_call: TRBV24-1
d_call: -
j_call: TRBJ2-3
clone_size: -

cdr3_nt: TGCAGCGTTGGACCGGGACTCGTGACTGAAGCTTTCTTT
cdr3_aa: CSVGPGLVTEAFF
v_call: TRBV29-1
d_call: -
j_call: TRBJ1-1
clone_size: few

cdr3_nt: TGTGCCAGCAATTTACGAGGGAGAGGGACAGATACGCAGTATTTT
cdr3_aa: CASNLRGRGTDTQYF
v_call: TRBV2
d_call: -
j_call: TRBJ2-3
clone_size: many

cdr3_nt: TGTGCCAGCAGCTTAGAAGCGGCAGTCTATAATTCACCCCTCCACTTT
cdr3_aa: CASSLEAAVYNSPLHF
v_call: TRBV7-2
d_call: -
j_call: TRBJ1-6
clone_size: many

cdr3_nt: TGTGCCAGCAGGGGGGGACCCGGGACTCCCTCCTACGAGCAGTACTTC
cdr3_aa: CASRGGPGTPSYEQYF
v_call: TRBV2
d_call: -
j_call: TRBJ2-7
clone_size: -

cdr3_nt: TGCAGCGTCCCGTCAGAGACCCAGTACTTC
cdr3_aa: CSVPSETQYF
v_call: TRBV29-1
d_call: -
j_call: TRBJ2-5
clone_size: many

cdr3_nt: TGTGCCAGCAGTTTATGGGGACTAGCGGGAGACAATGAGCAGTTCTTC
cdr3_aa: CASSLWGLAGDNEQFF
v_call: TRBV27
d_call: TRBD2
j_call: TRBJ2-1
clone_size: -

cdr3_nt: TGTGCCATCAGCTTTACAGGGTTTGGTGGGGCCAACGTCCTGACTTTC
cdr3_aa: CAISFTGFGGANVLTF
v_call: TRBV10-3
d_call: -
j_call: TRBJ2-6
clone_size: few

cdr3_nt: TGTGCCAGCAGCTACGTGCTAGGTGGGGGCGCAGGTCAGCCCCAGCATTTT
cdr3_aa: CASSYVLGGGAGQPQHF
v_call: TRBV7-9
d_call: -
j_call: TRBJ1-5
clone_size: -

cdr3_nt: TGCAGTGCTAACCGTGGTGGGTTTTATGAGCAGTTCTTC
cdr3_aa: CSANRGGFYEQFF
v_call: TRBV20-1
d_call: -
j_call: TRBJ2-1
clone_size: many

cdr3_nt: TGTGCCAGCAAGTCGGAAAATAGCGGGGGGGCCGGTACGCAGTATTTT
cdr3_aa: CASKSENSGGAGTQYF
v_call: TRBV3-1
d_call: TRBD2
j_call: TRBJ2-3
clone_size: few

cdr3_nt: TGTGCCAGCAGTTCCGGGATGTTGACCCAGTACTTC
cdr3_aa: CASSSGMLTQYF
v_call: TRBV12-3/TRBV12-4
d_call: -
j_call: TRBJ2-5
clone_size: many

cdr3_nt: TGCAGTGCTAGAGTCTCGACTAGCTCCAACAATGAGCAGTTCTTC
cdr3_aa: CSARVSTSSNNEQFF
v_call: TRBV20-1
d_call: TRBD2
j_call: TRBJ2-1
clone_size: few

cdr3_nt: TGTGCCAGCAGTTCCGAAACTCCGGGACATAAGCAGTACTTC
cdr3_aa: CASSSETPGHKQYF
v_call: TRBV6-5
d_call: -
j_call: TRBJ2-7
clone_size: -

cdr3_nt: TGTGCCAGCAGCTTACTCGAGGGTACGGCGTCTGAGCAGTTCTTC
cdr3_aa: CASSLLEGTASEQFF
v_call: TRBV7-8
d_call: -
j_call: TRBJ2-1
clone_size: many

cdr3_nt: TGTGCCAGCTCACCACCGGAGGGGGGTTGGTACATTCAGTACTTC
cdr3_aa: CASSPPEGGWYIQYF
v_call: TRBV18
d_call: -
j_call: TRBJ2-4
clone_size: few

cdr3_nt: TGTGCCAGCAGCAACCCGACAGCCTACAATGAGCAGTTCTTC
cdr3_aa: CASSNPTAYNEQFF
v_call: TRBV2
d_call: -
j_call: TRBJ2-1
clone_size: many

cdr3_nt: TGCAGTGCCCAAAAGTCTCAGGGGCCGAACTATGGCTACACCTTC
cdr3_aa: CSAQKSQGPNYGYTF
v_call: TRBV20-1
d_call: -
j_call: TRBJ1-2
clone_size: many

cdr3_nt: TGTGCCAGCAGTTACTCCGGGCGCGGGGTCCACGAGCAGTACTTC
cdr3_aa: CASSYSGRGVHEQYF
v_call: TRBV6-9
d_call: -
j_call: TRBJ2-7
clone_size: -

cdr3_nt: TGTGCCACCAGCAGAGATGTTGGAGAGACCCAGTACTTC
cdr3_aa: CATSRDVGETQYF
v_call: TRBV15
d_call: -
j_call: TRBJ2-5
clone_size: many